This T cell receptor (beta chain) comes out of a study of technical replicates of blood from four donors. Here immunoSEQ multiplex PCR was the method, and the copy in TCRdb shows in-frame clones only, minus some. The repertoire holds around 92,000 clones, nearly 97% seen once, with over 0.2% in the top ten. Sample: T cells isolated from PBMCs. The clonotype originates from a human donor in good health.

CDR3 amino acids: CASSYGWTGGAGELFF. CDR3 DNA sequence: TGTGCCAGCAGTTACGGGTGGACAGGGGGGGCCGGGGAGCTGTTTTTT. V gene TRBV6-5 combines with J gene TRBJ2-2; 10 bases fit TRBD1. The germline V gene has CDR1 MNHEY and CDR2 SVGAGI. The V segment lost 2 bases and the J segment 6 bases; nucleotides outside the gene matches: 6. The CDR3 length is 16 residues.